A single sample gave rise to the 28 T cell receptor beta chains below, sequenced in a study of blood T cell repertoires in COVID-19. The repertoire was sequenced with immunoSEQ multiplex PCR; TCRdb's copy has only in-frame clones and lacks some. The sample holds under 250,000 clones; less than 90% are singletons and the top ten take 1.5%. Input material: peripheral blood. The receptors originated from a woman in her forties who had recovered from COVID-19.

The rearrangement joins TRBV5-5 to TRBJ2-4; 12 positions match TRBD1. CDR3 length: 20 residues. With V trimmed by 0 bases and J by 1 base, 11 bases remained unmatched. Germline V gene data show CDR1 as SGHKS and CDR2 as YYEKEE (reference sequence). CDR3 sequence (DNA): TGTGCCAGCAGCTTGGCGACCGGGACAGGGGGCACGTTTGCCAAAAACATTCAGTACTTC. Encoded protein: CASSLATGTGGTFAKNIQYF.

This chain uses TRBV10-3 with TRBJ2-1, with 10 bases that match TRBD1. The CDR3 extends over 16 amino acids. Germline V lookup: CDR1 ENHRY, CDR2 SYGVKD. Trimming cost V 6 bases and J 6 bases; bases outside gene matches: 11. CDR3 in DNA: TGTGCCATCAGAAGCCCGCGGGACAGGGGTCCCAATGAGCAGTTCTTC. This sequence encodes CAIRSPRDRGPNEQFF.

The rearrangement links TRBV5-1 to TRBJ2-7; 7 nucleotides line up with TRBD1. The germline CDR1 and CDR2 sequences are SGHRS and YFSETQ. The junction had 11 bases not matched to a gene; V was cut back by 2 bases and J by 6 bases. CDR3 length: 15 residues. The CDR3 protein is CASSFDREFGFEQYF. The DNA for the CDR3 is TGCGCCAGCAGCTTCGACAGGGAGTTTGGTTTCGAGCAGTACTTC.

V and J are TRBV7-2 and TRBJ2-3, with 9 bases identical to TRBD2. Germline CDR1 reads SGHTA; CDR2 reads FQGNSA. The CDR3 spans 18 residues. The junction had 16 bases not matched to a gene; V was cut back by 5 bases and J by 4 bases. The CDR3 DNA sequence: TGTGCCAGCAGCCCCCGCGGGGGGGGGTGGGGGCAGCCAGATACGCAGTATTTT. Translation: CASSPRGGGWGQPDTQYF.

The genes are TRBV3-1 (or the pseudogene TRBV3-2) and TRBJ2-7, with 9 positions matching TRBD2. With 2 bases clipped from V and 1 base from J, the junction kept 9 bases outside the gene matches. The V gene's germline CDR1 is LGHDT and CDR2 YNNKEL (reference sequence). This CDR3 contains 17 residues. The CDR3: CASSQLSAGGPSYEQYF. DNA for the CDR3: TGTGCCAGCAGCCAATTGTCAGCGGGGGGCCCTTCCTACGAGCAGTACTTC.

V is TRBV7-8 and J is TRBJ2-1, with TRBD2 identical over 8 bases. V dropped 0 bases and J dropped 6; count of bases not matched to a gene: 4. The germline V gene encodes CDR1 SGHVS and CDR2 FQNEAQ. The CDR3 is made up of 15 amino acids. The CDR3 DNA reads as TGTGCCAGCAGCTTAGCCAGCGGGGGCCTCAATGAGCAGTTCTTC. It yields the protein CASSLASGGLNEQFF.

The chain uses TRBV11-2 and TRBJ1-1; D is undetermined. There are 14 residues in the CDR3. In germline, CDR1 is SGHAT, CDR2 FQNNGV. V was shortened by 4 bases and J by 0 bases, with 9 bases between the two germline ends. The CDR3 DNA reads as TGTGCCAGCAGCTCCCTGCGTGTGAACACTGAAGCTTTCTTT. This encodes CASSSLRVNTEAFF. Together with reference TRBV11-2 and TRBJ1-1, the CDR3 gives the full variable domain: EAGVAQSPRYKIIEKRQSVAFWCNPISGHATLYWYQQILGQGPKLLIQFQNNGVVDDSQLPKDRFSAERLKGVDSTLKIQPAKLEDSAVYLCASSSLRVNTEAFFGQGTRLTVV.

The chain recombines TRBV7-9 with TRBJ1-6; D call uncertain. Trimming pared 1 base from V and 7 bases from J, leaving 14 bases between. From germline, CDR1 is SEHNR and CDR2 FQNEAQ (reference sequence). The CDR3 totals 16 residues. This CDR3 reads CASSLGGTDRNSPLHF. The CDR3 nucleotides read TGTGCCAGCAGCTTAGGAGGAACTGATCGAAATTCACCCCTCCACTTT.

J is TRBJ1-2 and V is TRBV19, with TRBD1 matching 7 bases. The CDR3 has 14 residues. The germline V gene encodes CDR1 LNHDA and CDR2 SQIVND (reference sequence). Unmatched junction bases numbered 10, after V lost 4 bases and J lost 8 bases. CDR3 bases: TGTGCCAGTAGTACCCGACAGGGAGTGAGCGGCTACACCTTC. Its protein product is CASSTRQGVSGYTF.

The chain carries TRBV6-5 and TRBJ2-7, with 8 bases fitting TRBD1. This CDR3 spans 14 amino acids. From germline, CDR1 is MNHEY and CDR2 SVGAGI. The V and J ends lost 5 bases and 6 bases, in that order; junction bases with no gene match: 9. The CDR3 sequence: CASSRQGLSREQYF. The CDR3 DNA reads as TGTGCCAGCAGTAGACAGGGGTTATCACGCGAGCAGTACTTC.

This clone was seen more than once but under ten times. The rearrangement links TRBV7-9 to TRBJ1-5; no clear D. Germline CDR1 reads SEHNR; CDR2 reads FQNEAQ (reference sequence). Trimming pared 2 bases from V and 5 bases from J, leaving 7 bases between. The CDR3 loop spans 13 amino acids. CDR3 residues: CASSLQVDQPQHF. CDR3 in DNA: TGTGCCAGCAGCTTACAGGTTGATCAGCCCCAGCATTTT.

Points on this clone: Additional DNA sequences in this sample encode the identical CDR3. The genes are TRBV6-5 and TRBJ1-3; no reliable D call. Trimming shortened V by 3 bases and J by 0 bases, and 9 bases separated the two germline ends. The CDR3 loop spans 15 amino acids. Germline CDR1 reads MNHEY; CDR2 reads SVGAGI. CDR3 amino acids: CASSYSGSSGNTIYF. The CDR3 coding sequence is TGTGCCAGCAGTTATTCTGGGAGCTCTGGAAACACCATATATTTT.

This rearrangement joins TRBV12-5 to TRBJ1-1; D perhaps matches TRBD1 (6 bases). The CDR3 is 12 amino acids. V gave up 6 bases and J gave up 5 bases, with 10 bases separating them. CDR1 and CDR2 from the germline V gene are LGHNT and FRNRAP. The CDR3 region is CASGNRDTEAFF. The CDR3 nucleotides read TGTGCTAGTGGAAACAGGGATACTGAAGCTTTCTTT. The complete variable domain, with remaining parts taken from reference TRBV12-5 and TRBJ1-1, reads DARVTQTPRHKVTEMGQEVTMRCQPILGHNTVFWYRQTMMQGLELLAYFRNRAPLDDSGMPKDRFSAEMPDATLATLKIQPSEPRDSAVYFCASGNRDTEAFFGQGTRLTVV.

CDR3 nucleotide sequence: TGCGCCAGCAGCGCTACCGGGGGGCCGTATAGCAATCAGCCCCAGCATTTT. It yields the protein CASSATGGPYSNQPQHF. The genes are TRBV5-1 and TRBJ1-5; a possible D gene is TRBD1 (6 bases). CDR3 size: 17 residues. The V and J ends lost 4 bases and 0 bases respectively, with 17 bases between them. The germline V gene has CDR1 SGHRS and CDR2 YFSETQ.

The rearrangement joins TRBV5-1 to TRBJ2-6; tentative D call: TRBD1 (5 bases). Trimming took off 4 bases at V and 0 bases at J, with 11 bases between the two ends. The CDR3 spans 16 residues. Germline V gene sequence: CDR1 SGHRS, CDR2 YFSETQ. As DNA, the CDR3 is TGCGCCAGCAGCGTTCCTAGGGGCTCTGGGGCCAACGTCCTGACTTTC. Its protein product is CASSVPRGSGANVLTF.

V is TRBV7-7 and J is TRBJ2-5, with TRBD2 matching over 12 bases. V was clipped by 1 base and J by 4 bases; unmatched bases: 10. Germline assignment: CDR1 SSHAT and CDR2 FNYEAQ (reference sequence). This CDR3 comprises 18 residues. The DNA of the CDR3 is TGTGCCAGCAGCTTAGGGGCTAGCGGGGGGGCGATTGGAGAGACCCAGTACTTC. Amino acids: CASSLGASGGAIGETQYF.

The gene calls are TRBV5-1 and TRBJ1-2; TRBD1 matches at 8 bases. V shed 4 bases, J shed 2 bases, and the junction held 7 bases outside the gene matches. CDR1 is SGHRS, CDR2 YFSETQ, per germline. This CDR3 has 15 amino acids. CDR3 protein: CASSPGSGGNYGYTF. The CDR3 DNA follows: TGCGCCAGCAGCCCAGGATCAGGGGGCAACTATGGCTACACCTTC.

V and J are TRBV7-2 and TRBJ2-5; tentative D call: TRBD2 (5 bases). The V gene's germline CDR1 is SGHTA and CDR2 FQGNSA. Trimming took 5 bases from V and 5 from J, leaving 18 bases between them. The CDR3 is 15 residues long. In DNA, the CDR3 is TGTGCCAGCAGCCCCCTACGGTTTAGCGTTGAGACCCAGTACTTC. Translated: CASSPLRFSVETQYF.

CDR3 sequence (DNA): TGTGCCAGCAGCTTAGGGAGCGCCGATTCACCCCTCCACTTT. Translated, it gives CASSLGSADSPLHF. The chain has TRBV11-3 and TRBJ1-6; D gene uncertain. CDR1 and CDR2 (germline): SGHNT, YENEEA. The V and J ends lost 1 base and 8 bases respectively, with 9 bases between them. The length of the CDR3 is 14 residues.

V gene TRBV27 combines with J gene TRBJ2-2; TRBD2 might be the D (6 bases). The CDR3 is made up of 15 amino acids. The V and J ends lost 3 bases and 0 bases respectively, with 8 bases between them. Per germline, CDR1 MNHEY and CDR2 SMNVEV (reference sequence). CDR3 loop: CASSFSGSNTGELFF. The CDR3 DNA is TGTGCCAGCAGTTTTAGCGGCTCGAACACCGGGGAGCTGTTTTTT.

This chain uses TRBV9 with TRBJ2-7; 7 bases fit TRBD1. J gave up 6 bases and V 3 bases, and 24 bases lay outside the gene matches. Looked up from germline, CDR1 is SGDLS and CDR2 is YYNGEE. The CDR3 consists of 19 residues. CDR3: CASSAAGTAVGDLRGEQYF. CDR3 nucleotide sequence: TGTGCCAGCAGCGCTGCCGGGACAGCGGTGGGAGACCTACGGGGCGAGCAGTACTTC.

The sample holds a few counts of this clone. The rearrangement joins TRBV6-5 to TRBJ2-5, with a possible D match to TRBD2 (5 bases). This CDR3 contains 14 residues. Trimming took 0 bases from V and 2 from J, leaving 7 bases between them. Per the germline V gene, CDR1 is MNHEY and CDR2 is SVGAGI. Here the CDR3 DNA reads TGTGCCAGCAGTTACTCGACTACGCAAGAGACCCAGTACTTC. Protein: CASSYSTTQETQYF.

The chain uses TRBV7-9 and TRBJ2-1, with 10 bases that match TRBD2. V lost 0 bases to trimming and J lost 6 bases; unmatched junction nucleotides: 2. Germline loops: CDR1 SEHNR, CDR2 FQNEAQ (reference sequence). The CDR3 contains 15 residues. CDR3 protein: CASSLASGGLNEQFF. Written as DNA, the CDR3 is TGTGCCAGCAGCTTAGCTAGCGGGGGGCTCAATGAGCAGTTCTTC.

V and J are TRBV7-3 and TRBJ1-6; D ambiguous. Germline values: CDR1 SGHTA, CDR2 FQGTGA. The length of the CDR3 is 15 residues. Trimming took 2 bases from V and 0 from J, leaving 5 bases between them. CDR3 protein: CASSLSSSYNSPLHF. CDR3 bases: TGTGCCAGCAGCTTATCGAGCTCCTATAATTCACCCCTCCACTTT.

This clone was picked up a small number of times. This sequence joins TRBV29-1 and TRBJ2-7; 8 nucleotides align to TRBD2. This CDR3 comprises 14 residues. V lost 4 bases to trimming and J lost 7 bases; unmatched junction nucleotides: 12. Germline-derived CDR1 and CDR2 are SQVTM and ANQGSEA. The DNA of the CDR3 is TGCAGCGTTGCTACTGCCGGGACTAGGGGTGAGCAGTACTTC. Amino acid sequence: CSVATAGTRGEQYF.

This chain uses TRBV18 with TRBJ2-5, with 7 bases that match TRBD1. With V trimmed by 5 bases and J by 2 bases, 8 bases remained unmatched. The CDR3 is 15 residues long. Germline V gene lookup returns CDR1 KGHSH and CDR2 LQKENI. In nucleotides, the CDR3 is TGTGCCAGCTCAAACGACCGGGACAGACAAGAGACCCAGTACTTC. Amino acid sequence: CASSNDRDRQETQYF.

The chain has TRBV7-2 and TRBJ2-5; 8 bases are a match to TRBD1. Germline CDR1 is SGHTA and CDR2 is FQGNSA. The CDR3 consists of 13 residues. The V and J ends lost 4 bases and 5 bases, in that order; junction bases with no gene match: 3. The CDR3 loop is CASSSDRVETQYF. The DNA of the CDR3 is TGTGCCAGCAGCTCGGACAGGGTGGAGACCCAGTACTTC.

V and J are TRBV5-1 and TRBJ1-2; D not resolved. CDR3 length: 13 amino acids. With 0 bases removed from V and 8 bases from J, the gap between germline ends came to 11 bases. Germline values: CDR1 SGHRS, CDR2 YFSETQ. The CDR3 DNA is TGCGCCAGCAGCTTGGGAGACTCTGGGGGCTACACCTTC. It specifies CASSLGDSGGYTF.